The entry below gives a single T cell receptor beta chain sequence along with its context. What it binds is unknown. The protocol was immunoSEQ multiplex PCR, while the TCRdb copy is restricted to in-frame clones and leaves out a portion. Here the sample spans approximately 47,000 clones, about three quarters being singletons. In germline, CDR1 is WSHSY, CDR2 SAAADI. V dropped 8 bases and J dropped 6 bases, with 6 bases sitting between them. This CDR3 comprises 10 residues. The sample comes from a study of OX40 agonist ivuxolimab in advanced cancers. The overall study: Clinicians treated patients with ivuxolimab, an agonistic anti-OX40 (CD134) antibody. Among those treated, three patients had partial responses, one with hepatocellular carcinoma and two with cutaneous melanoma.

Enrollment shut out patients with autoimmune disease history or systemic immunosuppression. Study results and limitations: In general, CD8+ T cells held more expanded clones than CD4+ did, on average.

This clonotype was obtained from an adult with an advanced solid tumor such as melanoma, head and neck, liver or kidney cancer. The rearrangement joins TRBV10-2 to TRBJ2-3; no clear D gene. The input for sequencing was CD4+ or CD8+ T cells sorted from blood, taken in a trial of the OX40 agonist ivuxolimab. CDR3 bases: TGCGCCAGCCTAGGGGATACGCAGTATTTT. Translated: CASLGDTQYF.